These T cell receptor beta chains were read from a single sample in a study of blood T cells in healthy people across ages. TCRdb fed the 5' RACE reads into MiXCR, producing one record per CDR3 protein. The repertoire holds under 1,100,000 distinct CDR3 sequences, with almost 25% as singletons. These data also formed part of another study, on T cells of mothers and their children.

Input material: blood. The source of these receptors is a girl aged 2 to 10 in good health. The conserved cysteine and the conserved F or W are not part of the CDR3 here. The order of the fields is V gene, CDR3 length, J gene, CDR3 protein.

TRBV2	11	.	ASIWPTPYEQY
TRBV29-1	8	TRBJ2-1	SVEGDEQF
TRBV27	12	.	ASSVDRLLNEQY
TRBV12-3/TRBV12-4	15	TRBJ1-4	ASRHTGLDPVNEKLF
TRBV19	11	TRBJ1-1	ASCLDWDTEAF
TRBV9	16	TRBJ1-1	ASSVGSGTGPLNTEAF
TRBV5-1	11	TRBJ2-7	ASRLGQAYEQY
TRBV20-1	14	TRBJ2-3	SARGPTSGGTDTQY
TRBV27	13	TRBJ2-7	ASSPRGQVTYEQY
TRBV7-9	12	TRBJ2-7	ASSTGGGRYEQY